The next 2 T cell receptor beta chains were all read from a single sample in a study of T cells after yellow fever vaccination (dated by TCRdb to the late 2010s). Preparation of the library involved 5' RACE. TCRdb lists the instrument as Illumina NovaSeq 6000. The raw public reads went through TCRdb reprocessing: fastp at Q25, MiXCR clone calling, in-frame beta chains kept. Entries are consolidated by CDR3 protein sequence, retaining the most common genes and DNA. Counted in this sample were a few hundred thousand distinct CDR3 sequences; around 13% of them appeared once. The leading ten clones occupy 3.2% of the sample. The treatment or condition label corresponds to: live attenuated yellow fever vaccine strain. The source was CD4+ T cells sorted from PBMCs, collected 15 days after the yellow fever booster vaccination. The receptors here all came from a man younger than 35 who received the YFV17D yellow fever vaccine.

The chain employs TRBV10-3 and TRBJ1-5; TRBD1 might be the D (6 bases). Germline CDR1 ENHRY, CDR2 SYGVKD. The V end lost 4 bases, the J end lost 6 bases, and 13 bases lay between the germline ends. The CDR3 length is 14 residues. The CDR3 here is CAISVDRFAQPQHF. CDR3 sequence (DNA): TGTGCCATCAGTGTCGACAGGTTTGCTCAGCCCCAGCATTTT.

The chain recombines TRBV3-1 with TRBJ2-7; D is undetermined. V was shortened by 1 base and J by 6 bases, with 13 bases between the two germline ends. Germline V lookup: CDR1 LGHDT, CDR2 YNNKEL (reference sequence). The CDR3 covers 14 residues. As DNA, the CDR3 is TGTGCCAGCAGCCAAGGGGCCGATCGTTCCGAGCAGTACGTC. Translating it yields CASSQGADRSEQYV.